This TCR beta chain was documented in a study of cytomegalovirus exposure and HLA in healthy donors. The study's findings and limits: The study labeled roughly 160 TCR beta chains cytomegalovirus-associated.

The protocol was immunoSEQ multiplex PCR, while the TCRdb copy is restricted to in-frame clones and leaves out a portion. The sample holds some 140,000 clones, approximately 86% seen once. A word on this clone: What it binds is unknown.

Germline values: CDR1 SGHRS, CDR2 YFSETQ. V was pared by 0 bases and J by 7 bases, with 2 bases of the junction left unmatched. There are 13 residues in the CDR3. Sequenced sample: PBMCs. The clonotype was recovered from a human donor in good health. The chain uses TRBV5-1 and TRBJ1-2; TRBD1 matches 8 bases. In nucleotides, the CDR3 is TGCGCCAGCAGCTTGGCAGGGGGCTCTGGCTACACCTTC. It is translated as CASSLAGGSGYTF.